The clone carrying this T cell receptor (beta chain) was seen a handful of times. Its antigen is undetermined. Only in-frame clones appear in the TCRdb table, and some are missing; sequencing was by immunoSEQ multiplex PCR. The sample records about 34,000 clones, around three quarters being singletons. The data stem from a study of CD4 T cells in relation to SARS-CoV-2 and coronaviruses. Germline CDR1 is SEHNR and CDR2 is FQNEAQ (reference sequence). The V end was cut by 5 bases, the J end by 1 base, with 11 bases between. The CDR3 totals 14 residues. The sequenced sample was memory CD4+ T cells from PBMCs, cultured in vitro. The source is an adult with COVID-19. J is TRBJ1-1 and V is TRBV7-9, with D uncertain. The CDR3 DNA sequence: TGTGCCAGCAGCGTTGACTCTACGAACACTGAAGCTTTCTTT. It translates to CASSVDSTNTEAFF. Full variable domain (outside the CDR3, taken from reference TRBV7-9 and TRBJ1-1): DTGVSQNPRHKITKRGQNVTFRCDPISEHNRLYWYRQTLGQGPEFLTYFQNEAQLEKSRLLSDRFSAERPKGSFSTLEIQRTEQGDSAMYLCASSVDSTNTEAFFGQGTRLTVV.